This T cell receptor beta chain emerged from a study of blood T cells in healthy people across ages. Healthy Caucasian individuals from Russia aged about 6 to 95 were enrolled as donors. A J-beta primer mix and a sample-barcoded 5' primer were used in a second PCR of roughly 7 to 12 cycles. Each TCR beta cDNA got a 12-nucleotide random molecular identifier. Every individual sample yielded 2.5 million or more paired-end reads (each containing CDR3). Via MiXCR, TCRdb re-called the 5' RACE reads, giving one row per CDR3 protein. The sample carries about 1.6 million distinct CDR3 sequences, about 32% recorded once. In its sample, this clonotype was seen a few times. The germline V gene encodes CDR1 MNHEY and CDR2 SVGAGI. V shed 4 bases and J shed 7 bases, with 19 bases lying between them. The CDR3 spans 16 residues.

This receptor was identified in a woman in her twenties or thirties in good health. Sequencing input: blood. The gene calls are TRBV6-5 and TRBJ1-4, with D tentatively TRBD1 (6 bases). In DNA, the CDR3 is TGTGCCAGCAGTTTCGACGGGGGCCCTGGTGGTGAAAAACTGTTTTTT. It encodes CASSFDGGPGGEKLFF.